This T cell receptor beta chain comes out of a study of blood T cell repertoires in COVID-19. The CDR3 sequence is 13 residues long. The V gene lost 4 bases and the J gene lost 10 bases, with 12 bases spanning the gap. Germline CDR1 SGHRS, CDR2 YFSETQ. This clone was seen a few times. Measured with immunoSEQ multiplex PCR; TCRdb has only the in-frame clones, and not every one. The data show around 220,000 clones, 84% seen once. In Seattle, patients joined the study during active infection and were tracked longitudinally. Sequenced: peripheral blood. The V call is TRBV5-1, the J call TRBJ1-6; a weak D match, TRBD1 (5 bases). This TCR was recovered from a woman older than 75 with COVID-19, enrolled during active disease. In DNA form, the CDR3 reads TGCGCCAGCAGCGCGGGGGGAGGCTCACCCCTCCACTTT. Protein product: CASSAGGGSPLHF.